Below, one T cell receptor (beta chain) is given with its context. This entry comes from a study of Ad26.COV2.S vaccination and SARS-CoV-2 variants. The length of the CDR3 is 14 residues. V lost 2 bases to trimming and J lost 2 bases, with 9 bases between them. From germline, CDR1 is MNHEY and CDR2 SVGEGT. The treatment is: roughly 18 received Ad26.COV2.S at low or high dose, single or two shots; 5 received placebo; per-sample allocation not given. Vaccine and placebo recipients were sampled on day 63 after the first injection. Assay: immunoSEQ multiplex PCR; the TCRdb copy retains only in-frame clones and omits some. Of 350,000 to 450,000 clones listed, over 80% are singletons.

The material sequenced was peripheral blood, taken in a trial of Ad26.COV2.S vaccine versus placebo. This TCR came from a person between 18 and 65 years old who received the Ad26.COV2.S COVID-19 vaccine or a placebo. The gene calls are TRBV6-2 or TRBV6-3 and TRBJ1-1; D remains ambiguous. The CDR3 DNA follows: TGTGCCAGCAGTTACGACAACGTCAACACTGAAGCTTTCTTT. Translating it yields CASSYDNVNTEAFF.